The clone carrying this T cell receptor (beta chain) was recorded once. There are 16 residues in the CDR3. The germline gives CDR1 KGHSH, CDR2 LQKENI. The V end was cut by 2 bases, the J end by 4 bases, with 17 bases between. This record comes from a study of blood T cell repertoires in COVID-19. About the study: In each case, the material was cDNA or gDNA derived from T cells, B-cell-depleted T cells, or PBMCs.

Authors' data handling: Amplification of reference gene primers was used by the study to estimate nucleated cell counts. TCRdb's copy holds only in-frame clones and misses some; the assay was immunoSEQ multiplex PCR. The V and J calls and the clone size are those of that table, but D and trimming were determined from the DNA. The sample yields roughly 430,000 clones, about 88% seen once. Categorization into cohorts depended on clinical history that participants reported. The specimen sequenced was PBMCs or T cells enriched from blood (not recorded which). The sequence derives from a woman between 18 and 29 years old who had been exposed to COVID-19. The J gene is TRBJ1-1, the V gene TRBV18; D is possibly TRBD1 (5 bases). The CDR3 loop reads CASSPISGEGSTEAFF. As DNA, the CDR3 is TGTGCCAGCTCACCAATATCGGGGGAGGGGAGCACTGAAGCTTTCTTT.